These 9 T cell receptor beta chains came from one sample sequenced in a study of CD8+ T cells in alopecia areata. RNA, once extracted, was reverse transcribed into cDNA for use as the sequencing template. Only in-frame clones appear in the TCRdb table, and some are missing; sequencing was by immunoSEQ multiplex PCR. The sample has about 64,000 clones, about 40% seen once; the top ten hold roughly 47%. Sequences were obtained from NKG2D-low CD8+ T cells sorted from blood. These receptors were obtained from a human donor with alopecia areata.

This rearrangement joins TRBV29-1 to TRBJ2-7; D is unresolved. The V gene's germline CDR1 is SQVTM and CDR2 ANQGSEA. This CDR3 has 15 residues. The V and J ends lost 3 bases and 0 bases respectively, with 15 bases between them. The CDR3 is CSVEGYREFSYEQYF. The CDR3 coding sequence is TGCAGCGTTGAGGGGTATCGTGAATTCTCCTACGAGCAGTACTTC.

J is TRBJ2-3 and V is TRBV4-1; 10 nucleotides match TRBD2. The CDR3 extends over 17 amino acids. After removal of 1 base from V and 4 bases from J, the junction contained 8 bases not matched to a gene. The germline V gene has CDR1 MGHRA and CDR2 YSYEKL. CDR3 amino acids: CASSQAGSGGEADTQYF. For the CDR3, the DNA is TGCGCCAGCAGCCAAGCGGGCAGCGGGGGGGAGGCAGATACGCAGTATTTT.

The chain is built from TRBV27 and TRBJ2-1, with a possible D match to TRBD2 (7 bases). CDR3 length: 13 residues. In germline, CDR1 is MNHEY, CDR2 SMNVEV (reference sequence). Trimming took 5 bases from V and 8 from J, leaving 13 bases between them. The CDR3 DNA sequence: TGTGCCAGCAGTAGGGGGGGTCGTGATGAGCAGTTCTTC. This translates into CASSRGGRDEQFF.

This clone was seen a few times. The chain employs TRBV4-3 and TRBJ2-1; D is unclear. Germline assignment: CDR1 LGHNA and CDR2 YSLEER. Trimming left V 1 base short and J 3 bases short, with 7 bases between. The length of the CDR3 is 14 residues. As DNA, the CDR3 is TGCGCCAGCAGCCAAGGCTCTGGCTACAATGAGCAGTTCTTC. It codes for CASSQGSGYNEQFF.

This clone was picked up a small number of times. The rearrangement links TRBV15 to TRBJ2-7; 7 bases agree with TRBD1. The trim removed 1 base at V and 2 bases at J, leaving 2 bases unmatched. CDR1 and CDR2 from the germline V gene are LNHNV and YYDKDF (reference sequence). This CDR3 has 14 amino acids. The CDR3 nucleotides are TGTGCCACCAGCAGAGTAGGGGGCACCTACGAGCAGTACTTC. Translated, it gives CATSRVGGTYEQYF.

V gene TRBV5-1 combines with J gene TRBJ1-1; D is uncertain. V lost 0 bases to trimming and J lost 1 base, with 7 bases between them. This CDR3 has 14 residues. CDR1 and CDR2 (germline): SGHRS, YFSETQ. CDR3 coding DNA: TGCGCCAGCAGCTTGGAAGGGTCGAACACTGAAGCTTTCTTT. It codes for CASSLEGSNTEAFF. The variable domain in full, with the rest retrieved from reference TRBV5-1 and TRBJ1-1, is KAGVTQTPRYLIKTRGQQVTLSCSPISGHRSVSWYQQTPGQGLQFLFEYFSETQRNKGNFPGRFSGRQFSNSRSEMNVSTLELGDSALYLCASSLEGSNTEAFFGQGTRLTVV.

This clone was observed a handful of times. The chain links TRBV29-1 to TRBJ2-1; no clear D. Germline V gene lookup returns CDR1 SQVTM and CDR2 ANQGSEA. The CDR3 has 11 residues. Trimming removed 3 bases at V and 4 bases at J, with 4 bases between. The CDR3 region is CSVDEYNEQFF. CDR3 coding DNA: TGCAGCGTTGATGAGTACAATGAGCAGTTCTTC.

This clone has only a few counts. The chain uses TRBV4-3 and TRBJ2-1; perhaps D is TRBD1 or TRBD2 (6 bases each). V lost 5 bases and J lost 4, with 9 bases in between. CDR1 and CDR2 from the germline V gene are LGHNA and YSLEER. The CDR3 loop spans 13 amino acids. The CDR3 DNA follows: TGCGCCAGCAGCGGGGGGCGATACAATGAGCAGTTCTTC. Translation gives CASSGGRYNEQFF.

This sequence joins TRBV21-1 and TRBJ2-2; TRBD1, as called in the table, went unchecked against the DNA. TRBV21-1 is flagged as a pseudogene. CDR3 length: 15 amino acids. The CDR3 loop reads CASNENGTPYGELFF. CDR3 in DNA: TGTGCCAGCAACGAAAACGGGACACCGTATGGGGAGCTGTTTTTT.